These 32 T cell receptor beta chains came from one sample sequenced in a study of cytomegalovirus exposure and HLA in healthy donors. Primers for the PCR totalled 60 Vbeta and 13 Jbeta. Produced via immunoSEQ multiplex PCR; TCRdb's table is partial and in-frame only. The table lists 100,000 to 150,000 clones, 60% to 80% of them singletons. The specimen sequenced was PBMCs. Receptor source: a female donor in good health and CMV-seronegative.

This chain connects TRBV7-9 to TRBJ2-5, with TRBD2 as a possible D gene (6 bases). The CDR3 extends over 15 amino acids. From germline, CDR1 is SEHNR and CDR2 FQNEAQ (reference sequence). V was shortened by 5 bases and J by 1 base, with 14 bases between the two germline ends. In DNA, the CDR3 is TGTGCCAGCAGCCAGGCGGCGGGGATCCAAGAGACCCAGTACTTC. Translated: CASSQAAGIQETQYF.

There are a few counts of this clone. The J gene is TRBJ2-7, the V gene TRBV18, with a weak D call TRBD2 (5 bases). Trimming pared 0 bases from V and 2 bases from J, leaving 14 bases between. This CDR3 has 16 amino acids. Germline assignment: CDR1 KGHSH and CDR2 LQKENI. CDR3 in amino acids: CASSPPGRAFAYEQYF. For the CDR3, the DNA is TGTGCCAGCTCACCACCCGGGCGGGCGTTCGCCTACGAGCAGTACTTC.

V usage is TRBV6-6 and J usage is TRBJ2-1; TRBD2 aligns across 7 bases. Germline-derived CDR1 and CDR2 are MNHNY and SVGAGI (reference sequence). The CDR3 is made up of 14 amino acids. The J segment lost 8 bases and the V segment lost 8 bases, leaving 12 bases of the junction unmatched. CDR3 DNA sequence: TGTGCCAGCTACATGGCGGGAGAACTAGATGAGCAGTTCTTC. As protein: CASYMAGELDEQFF.

The V gene is TRBV5-8, the J gene TRBJ2-1, with 12 positions matching TRBD2. From germline, CDR1 is SGHTS and CDR2 YDEGEE. The CDR3 is made up of 16 amino acids. Trimming cost V 4 bases and J 7 bases; bases outside gene matches: 9. CDR3 sequence reads: CASSRLTSGSRNEQFF. In DNA, the CDR3 is TGTGCCAGCAGCCGCCTGACTAGCGGGAGCCGGAATGAGCAGTTCTTC.

V gene TRBV30 combines with J gene TRBJ2-2; 7 nucleotides align to TRBD1. Germline CDR1 and CDR2: GTSNPN and SVGIG (reference sequence). CDR3 length equals 17 residues. The junction had 11 bases not matched to a gene; V was cut back by 1 base and J by 3 bases. The CDR3 DNA follows: TGTGCCTGGAGTGCGACAGGGCTCAGGAAATACACCGGGGAGCTGTTTTTT. Encoded protein: CAWSATGLRKYTGELFF.

The genes are TRBV28 and TRBJ1-4, with D maybe TRBD1 (6 bases). This CDR3 comprises 14 residues. CDR1 is MDHEN, CDR2 SYDVKM, per germline. Trimming cost V 5 bases and J 8 bases, with 15 bases left between them. As DNA, the CDR3 is TGTGCCAGCAGTCGGGGACACTTGGGAGAAAAACTGTTTTTT. This sequence encodes CASSRGHLGEKLFF.

CDR3 DNA: TGTGCCATCAGTGTTCGGGTCGAAGAGACCCAGTACTTC. Translated, it gives CAISVRVEETQYF. V and J are TRBV10-3 and TRBJ2-5; D remains ambiguous. Between the trimmed V and J ends, which lost 4 bases and 3 bases, there was a span of 9 bases. The germline V gene encodes CDR1 ENHRY and CDR2 SYGVKD. The CDR3 runs to 13 residues.

This clone was detected only a few times. The rearrangement links TRBV6-1 to TRBJ1-1, with D possibly matching TRBD1 (5 bases). V lost 6 bases and J lost 4, with 12 bases in between. The germline CDR1 and CDR2 sequences are MNHNS and SASEGT. The CDR3 has 13 residues. The CDR3 here is CASRTHGGTEAFF. The CDR3 DNA is TGTGCCAGCAGGACGCACGGGGGCACTGAAGCTTTCTTT.

The V and J genes are TRBV7-2 and TRBJ1-2, with TRBD1 matching 12 bases. Trimming cost V 3 bases and J 5 bases; bases outside gene matches: 7. Looked up from germline, CDR1 is SGHTA and CDR2 is FQGNSA. The CDR3 sequence is 16 residues long. CDR3: CASSFSGTGGGYGYTF. In DNA form, the CDR3 reads TGTGCCAGCAGCTTTTCCGGGACAGGGGGCGGTTATGGCTACACCTTC.

This clone was found once. The V call is TRBV2, the J call TRBJ2-7; no clear D. From germline, CDR1 is SNHLY and CDR2 FYNNEI. CDR3 size: 14 residues. The ends were cut back, 3 bases at V and 0 bases at J, with 9 bases in the middle. The CDR3 reads CASSDPGNSYEQYF. CDR3 in DNA: TGTGCCAGCAGTGATCCAGGCAACTCCTACGAGCAGTACTTC.

This chain uses TRBV28 with TRBJ2-7, with 9 bases matching TRBD2. Germline V gene data show CDR1 as MDHEN and CDR2 as SYDVKM. After removal of 4 bases from V and 3 bases from J, the junction contained 4 bases not matched to a gene. This CDR3 is 14 amino acids long. The CDR3 is CASSYNSGSYEQYF. The CDR3 nucleotides read TGTGCCAGCAGTTACAATAGCGGGAGCTACGAGCAGTACTTC. Based on the CDR3 plus reference TRBV28 and TRBJ2-7, the full variable domain is DVKVTQSSRYLVKRTGEKVFLECVQDMDHENMFWYRQDPGLGLRLIYFSYDVKMKEKGDIPEGYSVSREKKERFSLILESASTNQTSMYLCASSYNSGSYEQYFGPGTRLTVT.

The V gene is TRBV6-4, the J gene TRBJ1-2, with 10 bases aligning to TRBD1. CDR3 size: 13 residues. V lost 9 bases and J lost 4; bases outside the gene matches: 5. CDR1 and CDR2 (germline): MRHNA, SNTAGT. The CDR3 sequence: CARFRTGGYGYTF. The CDR3 nucleotides are TGTGCCAGGTTCAGGACAGGGGGCTATGGCTACACCTTC.

This clone was seen more than once but under ten times. The chain employs TRBV19 and TRBJ1-1, with TRBD1 as a possible D gene (6 bases). This CDR3 region has 15 residues. Germline CDR1 reads LNHDA; CDR2 reads SQIVND (reference sequence). V lost 5 bases, J lost 4 bases, and 17 bases lay in between. This chain's CDR3 is CASSPQDRISTEAFF. The CDR3 DNA follows: TGTGCCAGTAGTCCCCAAGACAGGATCTCCACTGAAGCTTTCTTT.

The chain employs TRBV19 and TRBJ2-3; tentatively, D is TRBD2 (6 bases). The CDR3 covers 16 residues. Trimming took 4 bases from V and 1 from J, leaving 15 bases between them. Germline-derived CDR1 and CDR2 are LNHDA and SQIVND (reference sequence). The CDR3 reads CASSTLAAPRTDTQYF. The CDR3 coding sequence is TGTGCCAGTAGTACATTAGCGGCTCCCCGCACAGATACGCAGTATTTT.

J is TRBJ2-3 and V is TRBV4-3; TRBD2 aligns across 11 bases. The CDR3 has 19 amino acids. After removal of 0 bases from V and 6 bases from J, the junction contained 14 bases not matched to a gene. Germline CDR1 LGHNA, CDR2 YSLEER. The CDR3 coding sequence is TGCGCCAGCAGCCAAGATGGTGTTCTAGCGGGAGGACCTAGGGATACGCAGTATTTT. Translating gives CASSQDGVLAGGPRDTQYF.

This clone was recorded once. V and J are TRBV5-1 and TRBJ1-3; D uncertain. This CDR3 comprises 14 residues. V dropped 0 bases and J dropped 4 bases, with 8 bases sitting between them. CDR1 SGHRS and CDR2 YFSETQ come from the germline V gene. In nucleotides, the CDR3 is TGCGCCAGCAGCTTGGGAGGCCCCGGAAACACCATATATTTT. This codes for CASSLGGPGNTIYF.

The rearrangement uses TRBV7-2 and TRBJ1-2; 8 bases agree with TRBD1. Losses at the gene ends were 5 bases for V and 4 bases for J; bases not matched to a gene: 6. The length of the CDR3 is 14 residues. Germline V lookup: CDR1 SGHTA, CDR2 FQGNSA. The CDR3 sequence is CASSPQGAGYGYTF. The CDR3 nucleotides are TGTGCCAGCAGCCCTCAGGGGGCTGGCTATGGCTACACCTTC.

The chain links TRBV7-2 to TRBJ2-3; weak D call: TRBD1 (6 bases). Germline V gives CDR1 SGHTA, CDR2 FQGNSA. CDR3 length: 14 amino acids. Trimming pared 5 bases from V and 3 bases from J, leaving 12 bases between. Here the CDR3 DNA reads TGTGCCAGCAGCCTGACACAGGGAACAGATACGCAGTATTTT. Its protein is CASSLTQGTDTQYF.

This clone was detected only a few times. The chain has TRBV6-6 and TRBJ1-1; the D is unclear. The length of the CDR3 is 14 residues. CDR1 MNHNY and CDR2 SVGAGI come from the germline V gene (reference sequence). The V and J ends lost 6 bases and 3 bases respectively, with 14 bases between them. The CDR3 loop is CASRGGPGDTEAFF. Here the CDR3 DNA reads TGTGCCAGCAGGGGAGGACCTGGGGACACTGAAGCTTTCTTT.

CDR3 sequence reads: CASSSHEIVHEQYF. In DNA form, the CDR3 reads TGTGCCAGCAGTTCCCACGAGATAGTCCACGAGCAGTACTTC. The rearrangement links TRBV28 to TRBJ2-7; D is unclear. Trimming took 4 bases from V and 5 from J, leaving 15 bases between them. This CDR3 is 14 amino acids long. The germline gives CDR1 MDHEN, CDR2 SYDVKM.

The chain is built from TRBV28 and TRBJ1-4, with D possibly matching TRBD1 (5 bases). This CDR3 has 17 amino acids. Trimming took 1 base from V and 4 from J, leaving 16 bases between them. Per the germline V gene, CDR1 is MDHEN and CDR2 is SYDVKM. CDR3 amino acids: CASSLFPGAGGNEKLFF. The CDR3 DNA reads TGTGCCAGCAGTTTATTCCCCGGGGCCGGGGGTAATGAAAAACTGTTTTTT.

This clone was recorded once. The chain recombines TRBV2 with TRBJ2-5; TRBD2 aligns across 9 bases. With V trimmed by 10 bases and J by 7 bases, 10 bases remained unmatched. This CDR3 has 13 residues. Germline V gives CDR1 SNHLY, CDR2 FYNNEI. The CDR3 DNA reads as TGTGCCACCAAAGGGGGCGGGAGGGGGACCCAGTACTTC. Amino acids: CATKGGGRGTQYF. Full variable domain (outside the CDR3, taken from reference TRBV2 and TRBJ2-5): EPEVTQTPSHQVTQMGQEVILRCVPISNHLYFYWYRQILGQKVEFLVSFYNNEISEKSEIFDDQFSVERPDGSNFTLKIRSTKLEDSAMYFCATKGGGRGTQYFGPGTRLLVL.

J is TRBJ1-1 and V is TRBV18; D is perhaps TRBD1 (6 bases). Trimming stripped 1 base from V and 1 base from J, with 13 bases between. Germline V gene data show CDR1 as KGHSH and CDR2 as LQKENI. This CDR3 spans 16 amino acids. The CDR3: CASSPQSRGGNTEAFF. In DNA, the CDR3 is TGTGCCAGCTCACCACAATCCCGAGGGGGGAACACTGAAGCTTTCTTT.

This chain connects TRBV15 to TRBJ2-1, with TRBD1 matching over 9 bases. Unmatched junction bases numbered 9, after V lost 6 bases and J lost 6 bases. Looked up from germline, CDR1 is LNHNV and CDR2 is YYDKDF (reference sequence). There are 15 residues in the CDR3. DNA for the CDR3: TGTGCCACCAGTCAACCGGGACAGGGAATCAATGAGCAGTTCTTC. Protein sequence: CATSQPGQGINEQFF.

The gene calls are TRBV25-1 and TRBJ1-3, with D unclear. From germline, CDR1 is MGHDK and CDR2 SYGVNS. The CDR3 sequence is 12 residues long. Trimming removed 3 bases from V and 14 bases from J, with 14 bases in between. The CDR3 DNA reads TGTGCCAGCAGTGAGACTACGAGTCTATTATATTTT. Encoded protein: CASSETTSLLYF.

The chain recombines TRBV27 with TRBJ1-4, with D possibly matching TRBD1 (5 bases). V was pared by 5 bases and J by 8 bases, with 12 bases between. Per the germline V gene, CDR1 is MNHEY and CDR2 is SMNVEV (reference sequence). CDR3 length: 13 residues. The CDR3 protein is CASSRGRSEKLFF. CDR3 in DNA: TGTGCCAGCAGTCGGGGGAGGAGCGAAAAACTGTTTTTT.

The chain is built from TRBV5-1 and TRBJ1-1; TRBD1 might be the D (6 bases). Deletions cut 4 bases from V and 0 bases from J, with 16 bases between. The germline V gene has CDR1 SGHRS and CDR2 YFSETQ. CDR3 length: 16 residues. For the CDR3, the DNA is TGCGCCAGCAGCAGGGGGGGAAGTGCCCTGAACACTGAAGCTTTCTTT. As protein: CASSRGGSALNTEAFF.

The rearrangement links TRBV11-2 to TRBJ1-2; D unresolved. The CDR3 is made up of 14 amino acids. V was shortened by 1 base and J by 7 bases, with 13 bases between the two germline ends. Germline V gives CDR1 SGHAT, CDR2 FQNNGV. CDR3 residues: CASSLGVGELGYTF. Written as DNA, the CDR3 is TGTGCCAGCAGCTTAGGGGTTGGGGAGCTTGGCTACACCTTC.

The rearrangement uses TRBV27 and TRBJ2-7, with 10 bases identical to TRBD1. Germline lookup yields CDR1 MNHEY and CDR2 SMNVEV (reference sequence). The CDR3 is 17 residues long. The ends lost 1 base at V and 2 bases at J; junction bases unmatched: 8. CDR3 amino acids: CASSLLTGGRGPYEQYF. CDR3 sequence (DNA): TGTGCCAGCAGTTTATTGACAGGGGGCAGGGGTCCCTACGAGCAGTACTTC.

The chain links TRBV5-4 to TRBJ2-3; D remains ambiguous. The germline gives CDR1 SGHNT, CDR2 YYREEE (reference sequence). This CDR3 has 15 residues. V lost 0 bases, J lost 2 bases, and 10 bases lay in between. The CDR3 spells CASSLEGGFTDTQYF. The CDR3 coding sequence is TGTGCCAGCAGCTTGGAAGGCGGATTCACAGATACGCAGTATTTT. The variable domain in full, completed from reference TRBV5-4 and TRBJ2-3, reads ETGVTQSPTHLIKTRGQQVTLRCSSQSGHNTVSWYQQALGQGPQFIFQYYREEENGRGNFPPRFSGLQFPNYSSELNVNALELDDSALYLCASSLEGGFTDTQYFGPGTRLTVL.

This clone is a singleton in its sample. This chain uses TRBV28 with TRBJ2-7, with 11 bases identical to TRBD2. The CDR3 is made up of 14 amino acids. J gave up 7 bases and V 5 bases, and 7 bases lay outside the gene matches. Germline V gene data show CDR1 as MDHEN and CDR2 as SYDVKM. The CDR3 DNA reads as TGTGCCAGCAGTGCTAGCGGGGGGTCTTGGGAGCAGTACTTC. Its translation: CASSASGGSWEQYF.

This chain links TRBV7-2 with TRBJ2-7, with TRBD1 matching over 7 bases. Germline assignment: CDR1 SGHTA and CDR2 FQGNSA. V shed 5 bases, J shed 2 bases, and the junction held 9 bases outside the gene matches. There are 15 residues in the CDR3. In DNA form, the CDR3 reads TGTGCCAGCAGCGTCACCGGGACAGTCACCTACGAGCAGTACTTC. Its translation is CASSVTGTVTYEQYF. The full variable domain, in which reference TRBV7-2 and TRBJ2-7 provide the parts outside the CDR3, is GAGVSQSPSNKVTEKGKDVELRCDPISGHTALYWYRQSLGQGLEFLIYFQGNSAPDKSGLPSDRFSAERTGGSVSTLTIQRTQQEDSAVYLCASSVTGTVTYEQYFGPGTRLTVT.